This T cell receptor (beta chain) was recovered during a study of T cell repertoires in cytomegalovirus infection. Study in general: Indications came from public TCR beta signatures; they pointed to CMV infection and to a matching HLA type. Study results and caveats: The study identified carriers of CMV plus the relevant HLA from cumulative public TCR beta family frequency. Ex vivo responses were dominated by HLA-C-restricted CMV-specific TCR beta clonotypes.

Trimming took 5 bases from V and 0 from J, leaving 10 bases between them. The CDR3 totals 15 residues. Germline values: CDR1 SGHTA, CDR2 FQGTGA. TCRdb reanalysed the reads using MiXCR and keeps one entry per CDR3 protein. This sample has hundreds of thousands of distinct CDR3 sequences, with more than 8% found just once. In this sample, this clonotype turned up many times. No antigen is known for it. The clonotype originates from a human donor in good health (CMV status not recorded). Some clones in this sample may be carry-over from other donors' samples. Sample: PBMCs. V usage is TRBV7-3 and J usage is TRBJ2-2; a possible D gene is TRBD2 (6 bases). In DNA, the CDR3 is TGTGCCAGCAGCCCAAGCGGGCCGAACACCGGGGAGCTGTTTTTT. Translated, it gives CASSPSGPNTGELFF.